This T cell receptor (beta chain) was documented in a study of CD8 T cells in ankylosing spondylitis. Points from the study as a whole: A TCR beta motif made of several highly homologous variants seemed typical of ankylosing spondylitis blood.

This CDR3 is 14 amino acids long. In germline, CDR1 is SGHRS, CDR2 YFSETQ. J lost 2 bases, V lost 3 bases, and 5 bases had no gene match. Via MiXCR, TCRdb re-called the 5' RACE reads, giving one row per CDR3 protein. The profile shows over 700,000 distinct CDR3 sequences, under 20% of them singletons. Regarding this clonotype: Its antigen is unknown.

The sample comprised blood, either unsorted or a sorted T cell fraction (not recorded which). This chain uses TRBV5-1 with TRBJ2-7; 7 nucleotides align to TRBD1. The source of this sequence is a male donor with ankylosing spondylitis. CDR3 in DNA: TGCGCCAGCAGCTCTCAAGGGGGCCCCTACGAGCAGTACTTC. Translation: CASSSQGGPYEQYF.